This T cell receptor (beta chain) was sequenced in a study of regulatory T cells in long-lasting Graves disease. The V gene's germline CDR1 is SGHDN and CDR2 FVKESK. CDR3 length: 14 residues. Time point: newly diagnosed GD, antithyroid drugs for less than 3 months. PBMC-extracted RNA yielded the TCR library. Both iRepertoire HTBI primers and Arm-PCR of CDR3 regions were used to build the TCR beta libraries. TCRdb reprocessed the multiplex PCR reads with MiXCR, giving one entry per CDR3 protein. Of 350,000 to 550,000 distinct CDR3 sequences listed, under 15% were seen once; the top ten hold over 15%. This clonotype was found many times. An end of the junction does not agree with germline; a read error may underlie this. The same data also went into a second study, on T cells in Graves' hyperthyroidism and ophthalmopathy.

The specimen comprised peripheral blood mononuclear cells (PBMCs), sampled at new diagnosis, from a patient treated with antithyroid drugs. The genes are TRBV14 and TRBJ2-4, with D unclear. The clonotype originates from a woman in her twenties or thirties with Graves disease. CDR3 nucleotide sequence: TGTGCCAGCAGTCAAGCCGGAGCCAAAAACATTCAGTACTTC. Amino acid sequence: CASSQAGAKNIQYF.